The 29 T cell receptor beta chains below all came from one sample that was sequenced in a study of T cells after posttransplantation cyclophosphamide. Measured with immunoSEQ multiplex PCR; TCRdb has only the in-frame clones, and not every one. This sample carries tens of thousands of clones, 86% of them seen once, and the ten largest clones take about 12%. Cyclophosphamide on days +3 and +4 followed busulfan-fludarabine conditioning and a marrow graft. Material: PBMCs, obtained after allogeneic stem cell transplant with posttransplant cyclophosphamide. These receptors were obtained from a female patient under 45 who received an allogeneic stem cell transplant from an unrelated donor, was CMV-positive, and had no GVHD. The T cells may partly be graft donor cells.

The chain is built from TRBV30 and TRBJ1-5, with 9 bases aligning to TRBD1. The V gene end was trimmed by 2 bases and the J gene end by 3 bases; junction bases not matched to a gene: 5. The CDR3 sequence is 15 residues long. Looked up from germline, CDR1 is GTSNPN and CDR2 is SVGIG (reference sequence). The chain's CDR3 is CAWSLTGGNNQPQHF. As DNA, the CDR3 is TGTGCCTGGAGTCTAACAGGGGGCAACAATCAGCCCCAGCATTTT.

In its sample, this clone ranks as medium-sized. This chain joins TRBV28 and TRBJ1-6; D gene uncertain. Trimming removed 5 bases from V and 12 bases from J, with 11 bases in between. In germline, CDR1 is MDHEN, CDR2 SYDVKM. CDR3 size: 12 residues. In nucleotides, the CDR3 is TGTGCCAGCAGTCCTGTAAGAGGACCCCTCCACTTT. Translation: CASSPVRGPLHF.

This chain joins TRBV28 and TRBJ2-1; tentatively, D is TRBD1 (5 bases). There are 15 residues in the CDR3. V was trimmed by 3 bases and J by 5 bases, leaving 14 bases between them. Germline lookup yields CDR1 MDHEN and CDR2 SYDVKM. CDR3: CASSLVQGPHNEQFF. The DNA of the CDR3 is TGTGCCAGCAGTTTGGTCCAGGGCCCACACAATGAGCAGTTCTTC.

This clone was recorded a few times. The chain recombines TRBV2 with TRBJ2-7, with TRBD1 matching 8 bases. J was trimmed by 5 bases and V by 7 bases; bases with no gene match: 7. This CDR3 spans 13 amino acids. The germline CDR1 and CDR2 sequences are SNHLY and FYNNEI. CDR3 residues: CASTMDRVDEQYF. The CDR3 bases are TGTGCCAGCACTATGGACAGGGTCGACGAGCAGTACTTC.

The rearrangement joins TRBV7-8 to TRBJ2-7, with D perhaps TRBD1 (5 bases). There are 15 residues in the CDR3. Germline CDR1 and CDR2: SGHVS and FQNEAQ. V lost 3 bases to trimming and J lost 4 bases, with 16 bases between them. The CDR3 nucleotides read TGTGCCAGCAGCTTCACGACAGTACCAGAGTACGAGCAGTACTTC. It codes for CASSFTTVPEYEQYF.

The rearrangement uses TRBV30 and TRBJ1-3; perhaps TRBD1 as D (6 bases). The CDR3 runs 14 residues. The germline V gene has CDR1 GTSNPN and CDR2 SVGIG (reference sequence). The germline V and J ends were trimmed by 4 bases and 2 bases, with 12 bases remaining between them. Written as DNA, the CDR3 is TGTGCCTGGAACCGGGACACCACTGGAAACACCATATATTTT. This codes for CAWNRDTTGNTIYF.

The J gene is TRBJ2-7, the V gene TRBV6-5; TRBD1 matches 11 bases. Germline CDR1 reads MNHEY; CDR2 reads SVGAGI. The CDR3 loop spans 13 amino acids. V gave up 7 bases and J gave up 6 bases; unmatched junction bases: 5. The CDR3 loop reads CASTGQGGREQYF. CDR3 bases: TGTGCCAGCACGGGACAGGGGGGGCGCGAGCAGTACTTC.

This chain uses TRBV28 with TRBJ1-5, with D possibly being TRBD1 (5 bases). This CDR3 is built from 15 residues. Germline V lookup: CDR1 MDHEN, CDR2 SYDVKM. V gave up 6 bases and J gave up 4 bases, with 16 bases separating them. DNA of the CDR3: TGTGCCAGCAGAGATCCCAGGGAATTGAATCAGCCCCAGCATTTT. It codes for CASRDPRELNQPQHF. The variable domain in full, with the rest retrieved from reference TRBV28 and TRBJ1-5, is DVKVTQSSRYLVKRTGEKVFLECVQDMDHENMFWYRQDPGLGLRLIYFSYDVKMKEKGDIPEGYSVSREKKERFSLILESASTNQTSMYLCASRDPRELNQPQHFGDGTRLSIL.

The rearrangement uses TRBV14 and TRBJ2-1, with 7 bases fitting TRBD2. The CDR3 totals 16 residues. Germline V gene data show CDR1 as SGHDN and CDR2 as FVKESK. Trimming at V came to 2 bases and at J to 4 bases, leaving 8 bases not matched to a gene. The CDR3 nucleotides are TGTGCCAGCAGCCAACCTCGGGGGGTCCGATACAATGAGCAGTTCTTC. Its protein is CASSQPRGVRYNEQFF.

The genes are TRBV28 and TRBJ1-1; 7 positions match TRBD1. Trimming removed 8 bases from V and 3 bases from J; junction bases left unmatched: 3. The CDR3 sequence is 12 residues long. Germline lookup yields CDR1 MDHEN and CDR2 SYDVKM. The CDR3 here is CASATGDTEAFF. The DNA for the CDR3 is TGTGCCAGCGCTACAGGGGACACTGAAGCTTTCTTT.

This clone came up a few times. This chain connects TRBV2 to TRBJ2-3; possible D gene TRBD2, 5 bases. The CDR3 covers 15 residues. The germline V gene has CDR1 SNHLY and CDR2 FYNNEI. V was trimmed by 6 bases and J by 2 bases, leaving 15 bases between them. In DNA, the CDR3 is TGTGCCAGCAGCCCCGGCGGACTTTCCACAGATACGCAGTATTTT. It yields the protein CASSPGGLSTDTQYF.

This chain links TRBV29-1 with TRBJ2-2, with 9 bases that match TRBD1. The germline CDR1 and CDR2 sequences are SQVTM and ANQGSEA. The CDR3 has 14 residues. With 7 bases clipped from V and 3 bases from J, the junction kept 6 bases outside the gene matches. The CDR3 nucleotides read TGCAGCGCGCCGGGACAGGGAGACACCGGGGAGCTGTTTTTT. Its protein is CSAPGQGDTGELFF.

The CDR3 is CASSQVRTGDFSYEQYF. CDR3 in DNA: TGCGCCAGCAGCCAAGTCCGCACAGGGGATTTTTCCTACGAGCAGTACTTC. This chain uses TRBV4-3 with TRBJ2-7, with TRBD1 matching 7 bases. CDR1 and CDR2 (germline): LGHNA, YSLEER. The length of the CDR3 is 17 residues. Trimming took 1 base from V and 1 from J; bases not matched to a gene: 10.

The chain links TRBV6-1 to TRBJ2-7; D is perhaps TRBD2 (7 bases). Per germline, CDR1 MNHNS and CDR2 SASEGT. V was pared by 4 bases and J by 2 bases, with 21 bases between. The length of the CDR3 is 17 residues. CDR3 nucleotide sequence: TGTGCCAGCAGTGGGCCCCTCTCGCGGGGGCCCACCTACGAGCAGTACTTC. Protein: CASSGPLSRGPTYEQYF.

The genes are TRBV28 and TRBJ1-6, with 8 bases matching TRBD1. Trimming at V came to 0 bases and at J to 9 bases, leaving 7 bases not matched to a gene. Germline values: CDR1 MDHEN, CDR2 SYDVKM. CDR3 length: 16 residues. The chain's CDR3 is CASSLWEGTGPSPLHF. CDR3 bases: TGTGCCAGCAGTTTATGGGAGGGGACAGGTCCTTCACCCCTCCACTTT.

The chain is built from TRBV10-3 and TRBJ2-1; 9 bases are a match to TRBD2. The V and J ends lost 2 bases and 9 bases, in that order; junction bases with no gene match: 14. The germline V gene encodes CDR1 ENHRY and CDR2 SYGVKD. The CDR3 runs 17 residues. The CDR3 protein is CAISEGRAAGGPFEQFF. The CDR3 region has the DNA TGTGCCATCAGTGAGGGGCGGGCGGCGGGGGGGCCTTTTGAGCAGTTCTTC.

This clone was detected a few times. This chain joins TRBV4-2 and TRBJ1-2, with TRBD1 identical over 8 bases. The CDR3 runs to 13 residues. The germline V gene encodes CDR1 LGHNA and CDR2 YNFKEQ. V was clipped by 5 bases and J by 3 bases; unmatched bases: 2. The CDR3 bases are TGTGCCAGCAGCGCAGGGGGCGACTATGGCTACACCTTC. Translated, it gives CASSAGGDYGYTF.

This clone was picked up one time. V usage is TRBV4-3 and J usage is TRBJ1-1; a possible D gene is TRBD1 (6 bases). CDR1 LGHNA and CDR2 YSLEER come from the germline V gene. CDR3 size: 15 residues. The V gene lost 7 bases and the J gene lost 0 bases, with 15 bases spanning the gap. CDR3 nucleotide sequence: TGCGCCAGCACCCCCTTGCCAGGGGTGAACACTGAAGCTTTCTTT. Encoded protein: CASTPLPGVNTEAFF.

The chain couples TRBV6-5 to TRBJ1-1; D gene ambiguous. Germline CDR1 and CDR2: MNHEY and SVGAGI. CDR3 length: 11 residues. The germline V and J ends were trimmed by 6 bases and 10 bases, with 12 bases remaining between them. The CDR3 loop reads CASRDDRGAFF. In DNA form, the CDR3 reads TGTGCCAGCAGAGACGACCGGGGAGCTTTCTTT.

V gene TRBV6-1 combines with J gene TRBJ1-2; a weak D match, TRBD1 (5 bases). Germline assignment: CDR1 MNHNS and CDR2 SASEGT. V gave up 7 bases and J gave up 7 bases, with 19 bases separating them. The CDR3 is made up of 14 amino acids. The CDR3 spells CASMEGTIGSGYTF. CDR3 in DNA: TGTGCCAGCATGGAAGGGACGATCGGGAGTGGCTACACCTTC.

The chain recombines TRBV27 with TRBJ2-1; 9 bases fit TRBD1. V shed 4 bases and J 1 base; nucleotides not matched to a gene: 14. This CDR3 is 19 amino acids long. Germline CDR1 and CDR2: MNHEY and SMNVEV (reference sequence). The CDR3 region has the DNA TGTGCCAGCAGTTCACTATCTCCGGGACAGGGTAGGTCCTACAATGAGCAGTTCTTC. Its translation is CASSSLSPGQGRSYNEQFF.

V is TRBV5-4 and J is TRBJ2-3; TRBD1 matches 8 bases. Germline assignment: CDR1 SGHNT and CDR2 YYREEE (reference sequence). V shed 4 bases and J 3 bases; nucleotides not matched to a gene: 7. The CDR3 has 15 residues. In DNA form, the CDR3 reads TGTGCCAGCAGCCTTTCCGGGACAGGAACAGATACGCAGTATTTT. This encodes CASSLSGTGTDTQYF.

The chain links TRBV18 to TRBJ2-3, with TRBD2 identical over 8 bases. Germline values: CDR1 KGHSH, CDR2 LQKENI. The CDR3 contains 16 residues. V lost 3 bases to trimming and J lost 2 bases; unmatched junction nucleotides: 7. The CDR3 DNA reads TGTGCCAGCTCACCGACAAGCGGGGGAAACACAGATACGCAGTATTTT. Translating gives CASSPTSGGNTDTQYF.

V is TRBV19 and J is TRBJ2-3; D gene ambiguous. V was trimmed by 6 bases and J by 4 bases, leaving 17 bases between them. The CDR3 is made up of 15 amino acids. Germline lookup yields CDR1 LNHDA and CDR2 SQIVND (reference sequence). CDR3 amino acids: CASRLASHAPDTQYF. In DNA, the CDR3 is TGTGCCAGTAGACTCGCCTCTCATGCTCCAGATACGCAGTATTTT.

The chain links TRBV18 to TRBJ2-5; D is perhaps TRBD1 (6 bases). Germline V CDR1 and CDR2: KGHSH, LQKENI. Trimming shortened V by 4 bases and J by 0 bases, and 15 bases separated the two germline ends. CDR3 length: 16 amino acids. CDR3 in DNA: TGTGCCAGCTCACTTCAGAGCAGGGGCTACCAAGAGACCCAGTACTTC. This translates into CASSLQSRGYQETQYF.

This chain joins TRBV28 and TRBJ2-1, with 12 bases identical to TRBD2. V lost 5 bases and J lost 1; bases outside the gene matches: 15. Germline CDR1 and CDR2: MDHEN and SYDVKM. This CDR3 contains 20 residues. CDR3 nucleotide sequence: TGTGCCAGCAGTCCCTTGGCGGGACTAGCGGGTTTGCCTTCCTACAATGAGCAGTTCTTC. Amino acids: CASSPLAGLAGLPSYNEQFF.

The chain combines TRBV11-1 with TRBJ1-1; TRBD1 matches 8 bases. The V segment lost 7 bases and the J segment 10 bases; nucleotides outside the gene matches: 11. The germline V gene has CDR1 SGHAT and CDR2 FQDESV (reference sequence). The CDR3 covers 13 residues. The CDR3 DNA reads as TGTGCCAGCACCCCCTGGGCTACAGGGGGAGCTTTCTTT. Residues: CASTPWATGGAFF.

This clone was picked up one time. This chain joins TRBV9 and TRBJ1-1; D is perhaps TRBD1 (5 bases). This CDR3 region has 14 residues. Germline values: CDR1 SGDLS, CDR2 YYNGEE. Deletions cut 2 bases from V and 2 bases from J, with 10 bases between. CDR3 region: CASSVRDFNTEAFF. CDR3 nucleotide sequence: TGTGCCAGCAGCGTCAGGGATTTCAACACTGAAGCTTTCTTT. Based on the CDR3 plus reference TRBV9 and TRBJ1-1, the full variable domain is DSGVTQTPKHLITATGQRVTLRCSPRSGDLSVYWYQQSLDQGLQFLIQYYNGEERAKGNILERFSAQQFPDLHSELNLSSLELGDSALYFCASSVRDFNTEAFFGQGTRLTVV.

This chain uses TRBV5-6 with TRBJ1-6; weak D call: TRBD1 (5 bases). This CDR3 is built from 14 residues. V was cut by 2 bases and J by 6 bases, with 9 bases left in between. Germline V gives CDR1 SGHDT, CDR2 YYEEEE. CDR3 amino acids: CASSFRDSNSPLHF. The DNA of the CDR3 is TGTGCCAGCAGCTTCCGGGACTCTAATTCACCCCTCCACTTT. The full variable domain, completed using reference TRBV5-6 and TRBJ1-6, is DAGVTQSPTHLIKTRGQQVTLRCSPKSGHDTVSWYQQALGQGPQFIFQYYEEEERQRGNFPDRFSGHQFPNYSSELNVNALLLGDSALYLCASSFRDSNSPLHFGNGTRLTVT.